The T cell receptor beta chain described here comes from a study of human thymus T cells. TCRdb's table, derived via immunoSEQ multiplex PCR, lists solely in-frame clones and lacks some. This sample has about 130,000 clones; about 93% occur once, and the top ten carry roughly 0.024%. Surgeons resected thymus tissue during corrective heart surgery. The germline gives CDR1 SEHNR, CDR2 FQNEAQ (reference sequence). The CDR3 runs to 11 residues. This TCR derives from a boy in the first two years of life with a congenital heart defect but otherwise immunologically healthy. The sequencing input was thymus tissue. The chain employs TRBV7-9 and TRBJ1-2; the D is unclear. DNA of the CDR3: TGTCTTGTCCCTGAGGTCTATGGCTACACCTTC. It translates to CLVPEVYGYTF.